Following are 29 T cell receptor beta chains from one sample sequenced in a study of CD8 T cells in ankylosing spondylitis. MiXCR, run by TCRdb on the 5' RACE reads, gives a single entry per CDR3 protein. Of hundreds of thousands of distinct CDR3 sequences in the sample, roughly 25% were seen once. The sample was blood, either unsorted or a sorted T cell fraction (not recorded which). All receptors come from a male donor with ankylosing spondylitis or in good health (not recorded which).

This clonotype was found many times. The V gene is TRBV10-3, the J gene TRBJ2-1; 9 nucleotides agree with TRBD1. CDR1 is ENHRY and CDR2 is SYGVKD in the germline V gene. This CDR3 has 16 residues. With V trimmed by 10 bases and J by 3 bases, 13 bases remained unmatched. The CDR3 is CATLGTGRNHYNEQFF. DNA of the CDR3: TGTGCCACCCTCGGGACAGGGCGAAACCACTACAATGAGCAGTTCTTC.

V is TRBV6-5 and J is TRBJ2-1; 12 bases are shared with TRBD2. Germline V gives CDR1 MNHEY, CDR2 SVGAGI. The V segment lost 2 bases and the J segment 14 bases; nucleotides outside the gene matches: 10. The CDR3 covers 15 residues. CDR3 nucleotides: TGTGCCAGCAGTTACCCGTTGGCTAGCGGGAGGGGGGAGTTCTTC. It yields the protein CASSYPLASGRGEFF.

This clonotype was seen many times. This chain joins TRBV6-1 and TRBJ2-7; perhaps TRBD1 as D (5 bases). Germline V gives CDR1 MNHNS, CDR2 SASEGT. V was trimmed by 5 bases and J by 7 bases, leaving 15 bases between them. This CDR3 comprises 13 residues. The CDR3 loop is CASSRDQGREQYF. The CDR3 nucleotides are TGTGCCAGCAGTCGTGATCAGGGTCGGGAGCAGTACTTC.

The chain recombines TRBV15 with TRBJ2-3, with D possibly matching TRBD2 (5 bases). The CDR3 consists of 15 residues. V shed 1 base and J shed 3 bases, with 11 bases lying between them. CDR1 and CDR2 (germline): LNHNV, YYDKDF (reference sequence). In DNA form, the CDR3 reads TGTGCCACCAGCAGAGGATTCGACTATACAGATACGCAGTATTTT. Protein product: CATSRGFDYTDTQYF.

The DNA of the CDR3 is TGCAGCGTTACCGGGACTAGGTCCTACAATGAGCAGTTCTTC. Its protein is CSVTGTRSYNEQFF. The chain links TRBV29-1 to TRBJ2-1; TRBD2 agrees at 8 bases. The germline gives CDR1 SQVTM, CDR2 ANQGSEA. V shed 5 bases and J 1 base; nucleotides not matched to a gene: 4. This CDR3 contains 14 residues.

This clonotype was seen repeatedly, ten times or more. V is TRBV9 and J is TRBJ1-5, with D perhaps matching TRBD1 (5 bases). V was shortened by 0 bases and J by 7 bases, with 8 bases between the two germline ends. The CDR3 is 13 amino acids. Germline assignment: CDR1 SGDLS and CDR2 YYNGEE. CDR3 DNA: TGTGCCAGCAGCGTAGATGAGGGGCAGCCCCAGCATTTT. Translating it yields CASSVDEGQPQHF. The full variable domain, rest sourced from reference TRBV9 and TRBJ1-5, is DSGVTQTPKHLITATGQRVTLRCSPRSGDLSVYWYQQSLDQGLQFLIQYYNGEERAKGNILERFSAQQFPDLHSELNLSSLELGDSALYFCASSVDEGQPQHFGDGTRLSIL.

The V gene is TRBV5-1, the J gene TRBJ2-3; D gene uncertain. This CDR3 is 15 amino acids long. The V gene lost 0 bases and the J gene lost 2 bases, with 10 bases spanning the gap. Germline loops: CDR1 SGHRS, CDR2 YFSETQ. The CDR3 sequence: CASSLAPRITDTQYF. The CDR3 DNA reads as TGCGCCAGCAGCTTGGCCCCGCGGATCACAGATACGCAGTATTTT.

The CDR3 bases are TGCGCCAGCAGCCAAGATCTGAGGCTGCAGAGCTCCTACAATGAGCAGTTCTTC. Translating gives CASSQDLRLQSSYNEQFF. The V call is TRBV4-3, the J call TRBJ2-1; D unresolved. The CDR3 is 18 amino acids. V was cut by 0 bases and J by 0 bases, with 15 bases left in between. Germline V lookup: CDR1 LGHNA, CDR2 YSLEER.

The CDR3 loop is CSARAPGQIYGYTF. The DNA for the CDR3 is TGCAGTGCTAGAGCCCCGGGACAGATCTATGGCTACACCTTC. V gene TRBV20-1 combines with J gene TRBJ1-2; 7 positions match TRBD1. Germline V gives CDR1 DFQATT, CDR2 SNEGSKA (reference sequence). V lost 1 base and J lost 4; bases outside the gene matches: 6. This CDR3 has 14 residues.

The chain uses TRBV7-9 and TRBJ2-3; tentative D call: TRBD1 (5 bases). The germline V gene encodes CDR1 SEHNR and CDR2 FQNEAQ (reference sequence). V lost 4 bases and J 8 bases, leaving 10 bases between the germline ends. This CDR3 region has 12 residues. CDR3 bases: TGTGCCAGCAGCTGGCGAAGGGGTACGCAGTATTTT. This encodes CASSWRRGTQYF.

This clonotype has just a few counts. The chain uses TRBV10-1 and TRBJ2-2; 8 nucleotides agree with TRBD1. This CDR3 has 19 residues. Trimming cost V 0 bases and J 1 base; bases outside gene matches: 10. Per the germline V gene, CDR1 is WNHNN and CDR2 is SYGVQD (reference sequence). The CDR3 sequence is CASSESSRGQVKNTGELFF. DNA of the CDR3: TGCGCCAGCAGTGAGTCTTCCCGGGGACAGGTTAAGAACACCGGGGAGCTGTTTTTT.

The CDR3 sequence is CSASRGLRTEAFF. The CDR3, as DNA: TGCAGTGCTAGTAGGGGGCTGAGGACTGAAGCTTTCTTT. The chain recombines TRBV20-1 with TRBJ1-1, with 7 nucleotides matching TRBD1. Germline V lookup: CDR1 DFQATT, CDR2 SNEGSKA (reference sequence). J lost 5 bases, V lost 3 bases, and 6 bases had no gene match. This CDR3 contains 13 residues.

This clonotype was recorded at least ten times. The chain combines TRBV15 with TRBJ2-3, with D possibly being TRBD2 (5 bases). The length of the CDR3 is 14 residues. From germline, CDR1 is LNHNV and CDR2 YYDKDF (reference sequence). Trimming took 0 bases from V and 3 from J, leaving 7 bases between them. This chain's CDR3 is CATSREGATDTQYF. The CDR3 DNA sequence: TGTGCCACCAGCAGAGAGGGAGCAACAGATACGCAGTATTTT.

V and J are TRBV14 and TRBJ2-7; 9 bases fit TRBD2. This CDR3 has 13 residues. After removal of 4 bases from V and 5 bases from J, the junction contained 3 bases not matched to a gene. CDR1 SGHDN and CDR2 FVKESK come from the germline V gene. This chain's CDR3 is CASSLAGAHEQYF. CDR3 sequence (DNA): TGTGCCAGCAGCCTAGCGGGAGCGCACGAGCAGTACTTC. The whole variable domain, filled in from reference TRBV14 and TRBJ2-7, reads EAGVTQFPSHSVIEKGQTVTLRCDPISGHDNLYWYRRVMGKEIKFLLHFVKESKQDESGMPNNRFLAERTGGTYSTLKVQPAELEDSGVYFCASSLAGAHEQYFGPGTRLTVT.

The genes are TRBV20-1 and TRBJ1-4; perhaps TRBD1 as D (5 bases). V shed 1 base and J shed 12 bases, with 15 bases lying between them. Germline CDR1 is DFQATT and CDR2 is SNEGSKA (reference sequence). The CDR3 runs to 13 residues. CDR3 sequence: CSARVSGKGELFF. The CDR3 bases are TGCAGTGCTAGAGTTTCCGGGAAAGGGGAACTGTTTTTT.

There are a few counts of this clonotype. This rearrangement joins TRBV20-1 to TRBJ2-1; TRBD1 matches at 7 bases. V was clipped by 4 bases and J by 4 bases; unmatched bases: 4. The CDR3 totals 13 residues. Germline CDR1 is DFQATT and CDR2 is SNEGSKA (reference sequence). CDR3 DNA sequence: TGCAGTGCTAACAGGGGCACTTACAATGAGCAGTTCTTC. Translating gives CSANRGTYNEQFF.

This clonotype showed up many times. This chain connects TRBV28 to TRBJ1-1, with no clear D. The CDR3 loop spans 15 amino acids. The V end lost 5 bases, the J end lost 7 bases, and 20 bases lay between the germline ends. Germline CDR1 reads MDHEN; CDR2 reads SYDVKM. The CDR3 bases are TGTGCCAGCAGTCCCATACGGGGATTATCGCTTGAAGCTTTCTTT. Protein product: CASSPIRGLSLEAFF.

This clonotype was found a few times. The chain has TRBV7-6 and TRBJ2-3, with 14 bases that match TRBD2. CDR1 and CDR2 (germline): SGHVS, FNYEAQ. J gave up 2 bases and V 5 bases, and 6 bases lay outside the gene matches. The CDR3 extends over 17 amino acids. CDR3 in amino acids: CASSIGLAGGLTDTQYF. The CDR3 nucleotides read TGTGCCAGCAGCATTGGACTAGCGGGAGGTCTCACAGATACGCAGTATTTT.

The J gene is TRBJ1-2, the V gene TRBV5-1; 7 nucleotides match TRBD1. This CDR3 has 14 amino acids. Looked up from germline, CDR1 is SGHRS and CDR2 is YFSETQ. V dropped 3 bases and J dropped 8; count of bases not matched to a gene: 10. This chain's CDR3 is CASSWGQSVFGYTF. The CDR3 DNA reads TGCGCCAGCAGCTGGGGACAGAGTGTTTTCGGCTACACCTTC. The entire variable domain, with the rest obtained from reference TRBV5-1 and TRBJ1-2, is as follows: KAGVTQTPRYLIKTRGQQVTLSCSPISGHRSVSWYQQTPGQGLQFLFEYFSETQRNKGNFPGRFSGRQFSNSRSEMNVSTLELGDSALYLCASSWGQSVFGYTFGSGTRLTVV.

This clonotype was recorded many times. The chain joins TRBV5-1 to TRBJ2-7; weak D call: TRBD2 (5 bases). CDR3 length: 13 amino acids. Germline V gene data show CDR1 as SGHRS and CDR2 as YFSETQ. V lost 3 bases to trimming and J lost 7 bases, with 14 bases between them. The CDR3 DNA follows: TGCGCCAGCAGCTCCACTAGATCGGAAGAGCAGTACTTC. Protein sequence: CASSSTRSEEQYF. The full variable domain, rest sourced from reference TRBV5-1 and TRBJ2-7, is KAGVTQTPRYLIKTRGQQVTLSCSPISGHRSVSWYQQTPGQGLQFLFEYFSETQRNKGNFPGRFSGRQFSNSRSEMNVSTLELGDSALYLCASSSTRSEEQYFGPGTRLTVT.

J is TRBJ2-5 and V is TRBV4-1, with D maybe TRBD2 (6 bases). The V and J ends lost 4 bases and 5 bases respectively, with 20 bases between them. From germline, CDR1 is MGHRA and CDR2 YSYEKL. The CDR3 contains 16 residues. The CDR3 nucleotides read TGCGCCAGCAGCCTCGGGGCGGGGCAGGGCCGGGAGACCCAGTACTTC. Protein product: CASSLGAGQGRETQYF.

This clonotype came up a few times. The chain has TRBV19 and TRBJ2-7; the D gene is possibly TRBD1 (6 bases). Germline V CDR1 and CDR2: LNHDA, SQIVND (reference sequence). CDR3 length: 13 amino acids. V gave up 5 bases and J gave up 1 base, with 9 bases separating them. The CDR3 sequence is CASSSGQSYEQYF. CDR3 coding DNA: TGTGCCAGTAGTTCAGGACAGTCCTACGAGCAGTACTTC.

The V call is TRBV30, the J call TRBJ2-4; weak D call: TRBD2 (6 bases). Trimming shortened V by 2 bases and J by 0 bases, and 11 bases separated the two germline ends. Per the germline V gene, CDR1 is GTSNPN and CDR2 is SVGIG (reference sequence). This CDR3 region has 15 residues. The CDR3 here is CAWSTPGLAKNIQYF. The CDR3 region has the DNA TGTGCCTGGAGTACCCCGGGACTAGCCAAAAACATTCAGTACTTC.

This clonotype was seen more than once but under ten times. This rearrangement joins TRBV7-2 to TRBJ2-7; TRBD2 agrees at 8 bases. Germline V gene sequence: CDR1 SGHTA, CDR2 FQGNSA. The length of the CDR3 is 15 residues. Trimming took 4 bases from V and 7 from J; bases not matched to a gene: 12. Here the CDR3 DNA reads TGTGCCAGCAGCTCCAGGACTAGCTTGGCCCCTGAGCAGTACTTC. Its translation is CASSSRTSLAPEQYF.

Many counts were recorded for this clonotype. J is TRBJ2-7 and V is TRBV11-2; 8 bases map to TRBD1. Germline lookup yields CDR1 SGHAT and CDR2 FQNNGV. The CDR3 is 14 amino acids. Trimming at V came to 5 bases and at J to 3 bases, leaving 6 bases not matched to a gene. The CDR3 here is CASSHPGQVYEQYF. The CDR3 DNA sequence: TGTGCCAGCAGCCACCCGGGACAGGTCTACGAGCAGTACTTC.

This clonotype was counted at least ten times. The chain is built from TRBV20-1 and TRBJ2-5; possible D gene TRBD2, 5 bases. The germline CDR1 and CDR2 sequences are DFQATT and SNEGSKA (reference sequence). This CDR3 spans 14 amino acids. V lost 5 bases and J lost 3, with 16 bases in between. The DNA for the CDR3 is TGCAGTGCTGGCCGCCCTGGACTCGAAGAGACCCAGTACTTC. It specifies CSAGRPGLEETQYF.

This clonotype has only one observation. It may be a read error: a sequence one base away is much more abundant. The CDR3 DNA follows: TGCAGCGTTTCGATCTCCTACAGTGAGCAGTTCTTC. Its protein product is CSVSISYSEQFF. The gene calls are TRBV29-1 and TRBJ2-1; D uncertain. CDR3 length: 12 amino acids. Germline V gene lookup returns CDR1 SQVTM and CDR2 ANQGSEA.

The CDR3 loop reads CASSRLPLTDTDTQYF. CDR3 in DNA: TGTGCCAGCTCACGTTTGCCCTTGACAGATACAGATACGCAGTATTTT. The chain joins TRBV18 to TRBJ2-3; weak D call: TRBD1 (5 bases). The ends were cut back, 4 bases at V and 3 bases at J, with 17 bases in the middle. The CDR3 has 16 residues. CDR1 KGHSH and CDR2 LQKENI come from the germline V gene. The whole variable domain, remainder taken from reference TRBV18 and TRBJ2-3, is NAGVMQNPRHLVRRRGQEARLRCSPMKGHSHVYWYRQLPEEGLKFMVYLQKENIIDESGMPKERFSAEFPKEGPSILRIQQVVRGDSAAYFCASSRLPLTDTDTQYFGPGTRLTVL.

The V call is TRBV20-1, the J call TRBJ2-7; 9 bases line up with TRBD2. The CDR3 spans 13 residues. Germline CDR1 DFQATT, CDR2 SNEGSKA (reference sequence). Losses at the gene ends were 2 bases for V and 5 bases for J; bases not matched to a gene: 4. The DNA of the CDR3 is TGCAGTGCTAGAAAGGGACTAGCCCACGAGCAGTACTTC. This translates into CSARKGLAHEQYF.